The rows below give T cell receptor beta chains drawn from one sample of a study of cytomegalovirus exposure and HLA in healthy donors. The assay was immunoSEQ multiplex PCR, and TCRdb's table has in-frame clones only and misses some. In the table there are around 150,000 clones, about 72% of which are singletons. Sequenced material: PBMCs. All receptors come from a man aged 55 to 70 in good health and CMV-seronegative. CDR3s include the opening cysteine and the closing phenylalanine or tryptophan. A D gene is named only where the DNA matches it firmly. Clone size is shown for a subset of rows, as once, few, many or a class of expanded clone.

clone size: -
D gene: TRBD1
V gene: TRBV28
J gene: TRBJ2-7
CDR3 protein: CASSLGTGGLEQYF
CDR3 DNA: TGTGCCAGCAGTTTAGGGACAGGGGGTCTGGAGCAGTACTTC

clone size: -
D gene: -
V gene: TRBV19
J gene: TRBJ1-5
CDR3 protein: CASSMATGQPQHF
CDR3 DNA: TGTGCCAGTAGTATGGCGACAGGCCAGCCCCAGCATTTT

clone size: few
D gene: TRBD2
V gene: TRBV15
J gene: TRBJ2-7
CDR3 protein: CATSRDHGGRVNEQYF
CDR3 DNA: TGTGCCACCAGCAGAGATCATGGCGGGAGGGTCAACGAGCAGTACTTC

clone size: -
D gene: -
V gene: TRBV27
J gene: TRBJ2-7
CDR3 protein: CASSLWPGAYEQYF
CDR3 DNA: TGTGCCAGCAGTTTATGGCCAGGGGCCTACGAGCAGTACTTC

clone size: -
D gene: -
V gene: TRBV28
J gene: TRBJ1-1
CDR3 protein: CASEGREGGNTEAFF
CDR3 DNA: TGTGCCAGCGAGGGAAGGGAGGGAGGGAACACTGAAGCTTTCTTT

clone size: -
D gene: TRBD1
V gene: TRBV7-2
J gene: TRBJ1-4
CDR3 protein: CASSLGGTGDEKLFF
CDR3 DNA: TGTGCCAGCAGCTTAGGGGGGACAGGGGATGAAAAACTGTTTTTT

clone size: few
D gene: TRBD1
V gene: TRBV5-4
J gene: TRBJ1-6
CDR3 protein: CASSMGRTGDSPLHF
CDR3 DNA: TGTGCCAGCAGCATGGGTCGGACAGGGGATTCACCCCTCCACTTT

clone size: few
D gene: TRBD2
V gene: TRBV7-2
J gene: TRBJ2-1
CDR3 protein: CASSLVGTSYNEQFF
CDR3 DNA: TGTGCCAGCAGCTTAGTGGGGACTAGCTACAATGAGCAGTTCTTC

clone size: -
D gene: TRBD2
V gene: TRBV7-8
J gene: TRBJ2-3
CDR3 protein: CASSPRLAGEGTDTQYF
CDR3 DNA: TGTGCCAGCAGCCCCCGACTAGCGGGAGAAGGTACAGATACGCAGTATTTT

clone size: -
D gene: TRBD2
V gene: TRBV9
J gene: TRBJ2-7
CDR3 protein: CASSVSSGSYEQYF
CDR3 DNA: TGTGCCAGCAGCGTCAGTAGCGGGTCCTACGAGCAGTACTTC